A single T cell receptor beta chain is shown here with its context. Its antigen is unknown. This CDR3 region has 15 residues. The germline V and J ends were trimmed by 4 bases and 0 bases, with 7 bases remaining between them. Germline V CDR1 and CDR2: MNHEY, SVGAGI. The data originate from a study of cytomegalovirus exposure and HLA in healthy donors. Findings of the study overall: Most subjects' HLA-A and HLA-B alleles were reportedly predicted from TCR beta sequences. Through in vitro validation, a few CMV-associated chains were shown to be specific for CMV antigens.

The primer mix had 60 Vbeta and 13 Jbeta primers. Sequencing used immunoSEQ multiplex PCR; TCRdb keeps in-frame clones, though not all of them. The sample lists some 170,000 clones, 81% occurring once. This TCR came from a young woman in good health and CMV-seronegative. The sample was PBMCs. This rearrangement joins TRBV6-5 to TRBJ2-6, with D perhaps matching TRBD2 (5 bases). CDR3 amino acids: CASSLGLSGANVLTF. The CDR3 nucleotides read TGTGCCAGCAGTTTAGGACTCTCTGGGGCCAACGTCCTGACTTTC.